This T cell receptor (beta chain) was captured by sequencing in a study of T cell changes during pregnancy in multiple sclerosis. Clones were sequenced by immunoSEQ multiplex PCR, and TCRdb holds only the in-frame ones, with some missing. The table shows about 60,000 clones, with almost 95% occurring only once. The CDR3 contains 15 residues. Trimming cost V 6 bases and J 2 bases; bases outside gene matches: 9. From germline, CDR1 is MNHNY and CDR2 SVGAGI (reference sequence). J is TRBJ2-7 and V is TRBV6-6; TRBD2 agrees at 8 bases. The sequencing here drew on peripheral blood, taken in the first trimester of pregnancy. The clonotype was recovered from a female donor with multiple sclerosis, enrolled in a pregnancy study. Here the CDR3 DNA reads TGTGCCAGCAGGGGCGGGGGGACCGAAACCTACGAGCAGTACTTC. Protein: CASRGGGTETYEQYF.